Below are 12 T cell receptor beta chains sequenced from a single sample in a study of OX40 agonist ivuxolimab in advanced cancers. Only in-frame clones appear in the TCRdb table, and some are missing; sequencing was by immunoSEQ multiplex PCR. Of about 7,000 clones listed, over 60% are singletons. Sequencing was performed on CD4+ or CD8+ T cells sorted from blood, taken in a trial of the OX40 agonist ivuxolimab. These receptors were taken from an adult with an advanced solid tumor such as melanoma, head and neck, liver or kidney cancer.

The rearrangement joins TRBV6-5 to TRBJ2-1; unclear D gene. V was pared by 6 bases and J by 4 bases, with 16 bases between. Germline loops: CDR1 MNHEY, CDR2 SVGAGI. The CDR3 has 15 amino acids. CDR3 sequence: CASSSRAVGYNEQFF. The CDR3 nucleotides read TGTGCCAGCAGCTCCCGGGCCGTCGGGTACAATGAGCAGTTCTTC.

This clone was seen a few times. The chain has TRBV7-9 and TRBJ1-1; the match to TRBD1 covers 7 bases. This CDR3 has 14 residues. V lost 5 bases, J lost 3 bases, and 6 bases stayed unmatched. CDR1 is SEHNR and CDR2 is FQNEAQ in the germline V gene (reference sequence). The CDR3 loop is CASSPGGGDTEAFF. The DNA of the CDR3 is TGTGCCAGCAGCCCAGGGGGAGGAGACACTGAAGCTTTCTTT.

The chain is built from TRBV11-2 and TRBJ2-1; D uncertain. Germline CDR1 reads SGHAT; CDR2 reads FQNNGV. V gave up 3 bases and J gave up 4 bases, with 4 bases separating them. The CDR3 has 12 amino acids. The CDR3 sequence: CASSFGYNEQFF. The CDR3 coding sequence is TGTGCCAGCAGCTTCGGTTACAATGAGCAGTTCTTC.

Within the sample, this clone is medium-sized. The chain has TRBV10-2 and TRBJ2-7; maybe TRBD2 (7 bases). Looked up from germline, CDR1 is WSHSY and CDR2 is SAAADI. Trimming pared 8 bases from V and 3 bases from J, leaving 20 bases between. The CDR3 runs 15 residues. CDR3 amino acids: CASYDRGGEYYEQYF. CDR3 nucleotides: TGCGCCAGCTACGATAGGGGGGGGGAGTACTACGAGCAGTACTTC.

CDR3 in DNA: TGTGCCAGCATCACCACCGGGGTCGGGGGCTACACCTTC. This encodes CASITTGVGGYTF. The chain carries TRBV2 and TRBJ1-2; D is ambiguous. CDR3 length: 13 residues. Germline V gives CDR1 SNHLY, CDR2 FYNNEI. V was cut by 7 bases and J by 8 bases, with 17 bases left in between.

The genes are TRBV19 and TRBJ1-1; 7 nucleotides agree with TRBD1. Germline lookup yields CDR1 LNHDA and CDR2 SQIVND (reference sequence). With 5 bases clipped from V and 1 base from J, the junction kept 4 bases outside the gene matches. The CDR3 spans 14 residues. As DNA, the CDR3 is TGTGCCAGTAGTCGCCGGGACAGGAACACTGAAGCTTTCTTT. It encodes CASSRRDRNTEAFF.

The rearrangement links TRBV2 to TRBJ2-5; the match to TRBD2 covers 11 bases. The germline V gene has CDR1 SNHLY and CDR2 FYNNEI. CDR3 size: 16 residues. The ends lost 1 base at V and 3 bases at J; junction bases unmatched: 4. The CDR3 DNA reads TGTGCCAGCAGTGAAGAACAGGGACTAGCGGAAGAGACCCAGTACTTC. Amino acid sequence: CASSEEQGLAEETQYF.

The genes are TRBV5-1 and TRBJ2-7, with 9 bases lining up with TRBD1. Germline assignment: CDR1 SGHRS and CDR2 YFSETQ. V shed 0 bases, J shed 7 bases, and the junction held 11 bases outside the gene matches. CDR3 length equals 16 residues. CDR3 nucleotides: TGCGCCAGCAGCTTGGCGGGACAGGGATTTTATCGGGAGCAGTACTTC. Its protein is CASSLAGQGFYREQYF.

The chain uses TRBV10-3 and TRBJ1-6; maybe TRBD1 (6 bases). Germline V CDR1 and CDR2: ENHRY, SYGVKD. V dropped 3 bases and J dropped 5 bases, with 8 bases sitting between them. The CDR3 loop spans 14 amino acids. The CDR3 DNA follows: TGTGCCATCAGTGAACGACAGGATAATTCACCCCTCCACTTT. This encodes CAISERQDNSPLHF.

The chain links TRBV6-4 to TRBJ2-1, with TRBD2 identical over 10 bases. The V and J ends lost 4 bases and 3 bases, in that order; junction bases with no gene match: 3. Germline loops: CDR1 MRHNA, CDR2 SNTAGT. CDR3 length: 15 residues. CDR3 amino acids: CASSASGSDYNEQFF. The DNA for the CDR3 is TGTGCCAGCAGTGCTAGCGGGAGCGACTACAATGAGCAGTTCTTC.

The chain combines TRBV4-2 with TRBJ2-2; 7 bases map to TRBD2. Looked up from germline, CDR1 is LGHNA and CDR2 is YNFKEQ. This CDR3 comprises 17 residues. J gave up 8 bases and V 0 bases, and 12 bases lay outside the gene matches. CDR3 bases: TGTGCCAGCAGCCAAGACGACCGGGACTACCGGAGTGGGGAGCTGTTTTTT. This codes for CASSQDDRDYRSGELFF.

The chain has TRBV9 and TRBJ1-4; D is unclear. V shed 0 bases and J shed 8 bases, with 11 bases lying between them. Germline CDR1 and CDR2: SGDLS and YYNGEE. The CDR3 is 14 amino acids. CDR3 sequence reads: CASSVAGQREKLFF. In DNA form, the CDR3 reads TGTGCCAGCAGCGTAGCGGGTCAGAGAGAAAAACTGTTTTTT. Drawing the rest from reference TRBV9 and TRBJ1-4, the complete variable domain is DSGVTQTPKHLITATGQRVTLRCSPRSGDLSVYWYQQSLDQGLQFLIQYYNGEERAKGNILERFSAQQFPDLHSELNLSSLELGDSALYFCASSVAGQREKLFFGSGTQLSVL.